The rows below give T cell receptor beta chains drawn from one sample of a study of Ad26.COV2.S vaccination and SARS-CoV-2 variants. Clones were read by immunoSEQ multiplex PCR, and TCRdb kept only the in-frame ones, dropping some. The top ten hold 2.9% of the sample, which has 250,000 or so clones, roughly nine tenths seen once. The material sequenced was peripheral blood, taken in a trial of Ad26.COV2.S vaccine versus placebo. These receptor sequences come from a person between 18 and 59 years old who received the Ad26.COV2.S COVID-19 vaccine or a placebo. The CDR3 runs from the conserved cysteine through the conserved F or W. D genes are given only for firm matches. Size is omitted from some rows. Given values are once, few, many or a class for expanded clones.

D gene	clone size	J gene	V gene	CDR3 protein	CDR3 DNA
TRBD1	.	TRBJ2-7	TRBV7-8	CASSRPGQNVQYF	TGTGCCAGCAGCCGTCCGGGACAGAATGTGCAGTACTTC
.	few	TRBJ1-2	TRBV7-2	CASTQHLGTNKLFYGYTF	TGTGCCAGCACCCAGCATTTGGGGACCAACAAACTATTCTATGGCTACACCTTC
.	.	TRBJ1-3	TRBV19	CASSTGTGSGNTIYF	TGTGCCAGTAGTACCGGGACGGGCTCTGGAAACACCATATATTTT
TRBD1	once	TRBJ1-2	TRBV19	CASSLPPAGQGALGYTF	TGTGCCAGTAGCCTCCCCCCCGCGGGACAGGGGGCGTTGGGCTACACCTTC
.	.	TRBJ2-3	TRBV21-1	CASSKWRDSDTQYF	TGTGCCAGCAGCAAATGGCGGGACTCTGATACGCAGTATTTT
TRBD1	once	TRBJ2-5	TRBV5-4	CASGRDRGLETQYF	TGTGCCAGCGGCCGGGACAGGGGACTAGAGACCCAGTACTTC
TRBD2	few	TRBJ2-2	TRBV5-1	CASSLVVAGLNTGELFF	TGCGCCAGCAGCTTGGTGGTAGCGGGCCTGAACACCGGGGAGCTGTTTTTT
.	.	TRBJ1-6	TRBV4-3	CASSPSSSRNSPLHF	TGCGCCAGCAGCCCAAGTAGTTCTCGGAATTCACCCCTCCACTTT
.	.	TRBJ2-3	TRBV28	CASSSDSLRATDTQYF	TGTGCCAGCAGTTCTGACTCTTTGAGGGCCACAGATACGCAGTATTTT
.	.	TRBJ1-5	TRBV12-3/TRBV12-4	CASSFGVQPQHF	TGTGCCAGCAGTTTCGGGGTCCAGCCCCAGCATTTT
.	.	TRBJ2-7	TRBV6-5	CASSMGQSRKYF	TGTGCCAGCAGTATGGGGCAGTCGAGGAAGTACTTC
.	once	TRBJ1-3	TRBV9	CASSVRGLPGNTIYF	TGTGCCAGCAGCGTTCGTGGTCTCCCTGGAAACACCATATATTTT
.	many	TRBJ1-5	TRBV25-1	CASSAPQASGPQHF	TGTGCCAGCAGTGCCCCTCAAGCAAGCGGGCCCCAGCATTTT
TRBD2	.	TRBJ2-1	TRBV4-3	CASSQEFLAGYNEQFF	TGCGCCAGCAGCCAAGAGTTTCTAGCGGGGTACAATGAGCAGTTCTTC
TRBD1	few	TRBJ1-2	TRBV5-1	CASSMGQEKGYTF	TGCGCCAGCAGCATGGGACAGGAGAAGGGCTACACCTTC
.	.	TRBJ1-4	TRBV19	CASGGAPQGEKLFF	TGTGCCAGTGGCGGGGCTCCTCAGGGTGAAAAACTGTTTTTT
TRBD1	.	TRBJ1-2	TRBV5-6	CASSPGTGGHGYTF	TGTGCCAGCAGCCCCGGGACAGGGGGCCATGGCTACACCTTC
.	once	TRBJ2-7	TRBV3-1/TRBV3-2	CASSHLGGAEQYF	TGTGCCAGCAGCCATTTGGGCGGGGCCGAGCAGTACTTC
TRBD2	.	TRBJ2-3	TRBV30	CAWSLGLAGKTDTQYF	TGTGCCTGGAGCCTCGGGCTAGCGGGGAAGACAGATACGCAGTATTTT
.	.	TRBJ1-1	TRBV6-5	CASSLRINTEAFF	TGTGCCAGCAGTTTAAGGATAAACACTGAAGCTTTCTTT
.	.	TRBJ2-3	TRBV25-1	CASSEPRKDSDTQYF	TGTGCCAGCAGTGAACCCCGCAAAGACTCAGATACGCAGTATTTT
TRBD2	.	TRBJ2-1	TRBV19	CASSTSSGVYNEQFF	TGTGCCAGTAGTACTTCTAGCGGAGTATACAATGAGCAGTTCTTC
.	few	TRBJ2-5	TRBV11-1	CASSTNGSGETQYF	TGTGCCAGCAGCACCAATGGGTCGGGAGAGACCCAGTACTTC